This TCR beta chain comes out of a study of blood T cell repertoires in COVID-19. Study-level background: PBMCs, B-cell-depleted T cells, or T cells were the source of the cDNA or gDNA that made up the material.

As handled by the study authors: Quantification of nucleated cells was approximated via reference gene primer amplification. The assay was immunoSEQ multiplex PCR, and TCRdb's table has in-frame clones only and misses some. From that table come the V and J calls and clone size; the DNA was used to work out D and trimming. The sample carries 120,000 to 150,000 clones, roughly 86% recorded once. Participants spanned ages about 18 to 90 years and resided in roughly 22 US areas. Germline CDR1 and CDR2: MNHNS and SASEGT. V shed 2 bases and J shed 4 bases, with 8 bases lying between them. This CDR3 region has 13 residues.

Sequencing was performed on PBMCs or T cells enriched from blood (not recorded which). This clonotype was sampled from a woman aged 45-60 years with acute COVID-19. This sequence joins TRBV6-1 and TRBJ1-2, with D tentatively TRBD1 (5 bases). The CDR3 coding sequence is TGTGCCAGCAGTGAACAGGGTCCCTATGGCTACACCTTC. Protein product: CASSEQGPYGYTF.